These 27 T cell receptor beta chains share one sample of origin, sequenced in a study of cytomegalovirus exposure and HLA in healthy donors. PCR was performed using 60 Vbeta and 13 Jbeta primers. Profiling relied on immunoSEQ multiplex PCR, and the TCRdb table lists in-frame clones only, not all of them. Found here are 75,000 to 95,000 clones, 70% to 85% of them singletons; the top ten hold roughly 2%. Input material: PBMCs. The receptors come from a man younger than 35 in good health and CMV-seronegative.

V usage is TRBV29-1 and J usage is TRBJ2-7, with 8 bases aligning to TRBD1. The length of the CDR3 is 13 residues. The germline V gene has CDR1 SQVTM and CDR2 ANQGSEA. V gave up 7 bases and J gave up 3 bases; unmatched junction bases: 8. CDR3 amino acids: CSAKGQGLYEQYF. Here the CDR3 DNA reads TGCAGCGCAAAAGGACAGGGACTCTACGAGCAGTACTTC.

The chain recombines TRBV2 with TRBJ2-5, with 11 positions matching TRBD2. Germline V gene lookup returns CDR1 SNHLY and CDR2 FYNNEI. J was trimmed by 5 bases and V by 7 bases; bases with no gene match: 6. CDR3 length equals 14 residues. CDR3: CASNSGRASETQYF. As DNA, the CDR3 is TGTGCCAGCAATAGCGGGAGGGCCTCGGAGACCCAGTACTTC.

The sample holds a few counts of this clone. The V and J genes are TRBV5-1 and TRBJ1-1; TRBD1 might be the D (5 bases). CDR1 is SGHRS, CDR2 YFSETQ, per germline. The V end lost 3 bases, the J end lost 5 bases, and 14 bases lay between the germline ends. The length of the CDR3 is 14 residues. Here the CDR3 reads CASSSDGGRTEAFF. For the CDR3, the DNA is TGCGCCAGCAGCTCGGACGGGGGTAGGACTGAAGCTTTCTTT. Full variable domain (rest looked up from reference TRBV5-1 and TRBJ1-1): KAGVTQTPRYLIKTRGQQVTLSCSPISGHRSVSWYQQTPGQGLQFLFEYFSETQRNKGNFPGRFSGRQFSNSRSEMNVSTLELGDSALYLCASSSDGGRTEAFFGQGTRLTVV.

The rearrangement links TRBV6-5 to TRBJ1-2; D unclear. Germline CDR1 and CDR2: MNHEY and SVGAGI. Trimming took 6 bases from V and 4 from J, leaving 6 bases between them. The CDR3 contains 11 residues. The CDR3 DNA follows: TGTGCCAGCAGGGCCATCTATGGCTACACCTTC. Translation gives CASRAIYGYTF.

The J gene is TRBJ1-5, the V gene TRBV27, with TRBD1 matching 9 bases. Germline values: CDR1 MNHEY, CDR2 SMNVEV (reference sequence). CDR3 length: 15 amino acids. V lost 4 bases and J lost 7; bases outside the gene matches: 8. This chain's CDR3 is CASSSGTGKGQPQHF. CDR3 DNA: TGTGCCAGCAGTTCCGGGACAGGGAAAGGACAGCCCCAGCATTTT.

This sequence joins TRBV7-9 and TRBJ2-1, with unresolved D. CDR1 and CDR2 (germline): SEHNR, FQNEAQ (reference sequence). CDR3 length: 14 residues. Trimming left V 5 bases short and J 6 bases short, with 14 bases between. CDR3 nucleotide sequence: TGTGCCAGCAGCCTTAGTTACCCTAGCAATGAGCAGTTCTTC. Encoded protein: CASSLSYPSNEQFF. Combining the CDR3 with reference TRBV7-9 and TRBJ2-1 gives the whole variable domain DTGVSQNPRHKITKRGQNVTFRCDPISEHNRLYWYRQTLGQGPEFLTYFQNEAQLEKSRLLSDRFSAERPKGSFSTLEIQRTEQGDSAMYLCASSLSYPSNEQFFGPGTRLTVL.

This chain connects TRBV28 to TRBJ1-1; 7 nucleotides align to TRBD1. Germline CDR1 is MDHEN and CDR2 is SYDVKM. V was pared by 5 bases and J by 1 base, with 4 bases of the junction left unmatched. The CDR3 has 14 residues. As DNA, the CDR3 is TGTGCCAGCAGTCTCCGACAGGGGAACACTGAAGCTTTCTTT. It translates to CASSLRQGNTEAFF.

The V and J genes are TRBV19 and TRBJ1-5; no definite D call. The ends were cut back, 7 bases at V and 7 bases at J, with 11 bases in the middle. Germline CDR1 LNHDA, CDR2 SQIVND (reference sequence). The CDR3 is 12 residues long. The CDR3 nucleotides are TGTGCCAGTAACAAATTCGCCCAGCCCCAGCATTTT. Encoded protein: CASNKFAQPQHF.

This chain uses TRBV4-3 with TRBJ2-1; no clear D gene. Germline CDR1 LGHNA, CDR2 YSLEER. CDR3 length: 13 amino acids. V lost 0 bases and J 7 bases, leaving 7 bases between the germline ends. As DNA, the CDR3 is TGCGCCAGCAGCCAAGACGAAACAAATGAGCAGTTCTTC. Its protein product is CASSQDETNEQFF.

Only a few counts were recorded for this clone. The chain links TRBV20-1 to TRBJ1-2; D is unresolved. The germline V and J ends were trimmed by 2 bases and 7 bases, with 5 bases remaining between them. The CDR3 runs 10 residues. The germline V gene encodes CDR1 DFQATT and CDR2 SNEGSKA (reference sequence). CDR3: CSARMSGYTF. In DNA, the CDR3 is TGCAGTGCTAGAATGAGTGGCTACACCTTC.

The chain uses TRBV29-1 and TRBJ2-7; 11 bases are shared with TRBD2. The CDR3 is 16 amino acids. The trim removed 7 bases at V and 1 base at J, leaving 12 bases unmatched. Germline CDR1 is SQVTM and CDR2 is ANQGSEA. CDR3 in DNA: TGCAGCGGCACACTCGGACTAGCGGGCCCTTCCTACGAGCAGTACTTC. Translating it yields CSGTLGLAGPSYEQYF.

The chain employs TRBV5-8 and TRBJ1-5, with D possibly matching TRBD1 (5 bases). Germline V gene lookup returns CDR1 SGHTS and CDR2 YDEGEE. V lost 4 bases and J lost 3, with 11 bases in between. This CDR3 is 14 amino acids long. CDR3 protein: CASSAGTVNQPQHF. The CDR3 coding sequence is TGTGCCAGCAGCGCGGGGACGGTCAATCAGCCCCAGCATTTT. The variable domain in full, with the rest retrieved from reference TRBV5-8 and TRBJ1-5, is EAGVTQSPTHLIKTRGQQATLRCSPISGHTSVYWYQQALGLGLQFLLWYDEGEERNRGNFPPRFSGRQFPNYSSELNVNALELEDSALYLCASSAGTVNQPQHFGDGTRLSIL.

V usage is TRBV5-6 and J usage is TRBJ2-5; D unresolved. In germline, CDR1 is SGHDT, CDR2 YYEEEE. CDR3 length: 16 residues. Trimming stripped 0 bases from V and 1 base from J, with 13 bases between. The CDR3 loop is CASSLVGQNFQETQYF. The CDR3, as DNA: TGTGCCAGCAGCTTGGTGGGCCAAAACTTCCAAGAGACCCAGTACTTC.

Only a few counts were recorded for this clone. The chain couples TRBV11-2 to TRBJ1-1; D not certain. There are 14 residues in the CDR3. The V and J ends lost 6 bases and 6 bases respectively, with 17 bases between them. Germline CDR1 and CDR2: SGHAT and FQNNGV. CDR3 coding DNA: TGTGCCAGCAGGGTGATGGGAAGCGGCCCTGAAGCTTTCTTT. This sequence encodes CASRVMGSGPEAFF.

The genes are TRBV29-1 and TRBJ2-5; TRBD1 agrees at 9 bases. CDR3 length: 13 amino acids. V shed 6 bases and J 5 bases; nucleotides not matched to a gene: 7. The V gene's germline CDR1 is SQVTM and CDR2 ANQGSEA. In DNA, the CDR3 is TGCAGCGTCCCGACAGGGGGGAGGGAGACCCAGTACTTC. It is translated as CSVPTGGRETQYF. Using reference TRBV29-1 and TRBJ2-5 for the parts outside the CDR3, the full variable domain is SAVISQKPSRDICQRGTSLTIQCQVDSQVTMMFWYRQQPGQSLTLIATANQGSEATYESGFVIDKFPISRPNLTFSTLTVSNMSPEDSSIYLCSVPTGGRETQYFGPGTRLLVL.

This clone was counted a single time. V is TRBV30 and J is TRBJ2-3; 13 bases agree with TRBD2. CDR1 and CDR2 (germline): GTSNPN, SVGIG (reference sequence). The CDR3 is made up of 17 amino acids. Unmatched junction bases numbered 9, after V lost 5 bases and J lost 1 base. DNA for the CDR3: TGTGCCTGGGGGACTAGCGGGACGGTTACTCGCACAGATACGCAGTATTTT. It yields the protein CAWGTSGTVTRTDTQYF.

The chain combines TRBV6-5 with TRBJ2-7; TRBD1 agrees at 10 bases. The CDR3 loop spans 15 amino acids. Trimming at V came to 6 bases and at J to 2 bases, leaving 7 bases not matched to a gene. Per the germline V gene, CDR1 is MNHEY and CDR2 is SVGAGI. The CDR3 loop is CASSPGQGRAYEQYF. For the CDR3, the DNA is TGTGCCAGCAGCCCGGGACAGGGGAGGGCCTACGAGCAGTACTTC.

The V gene is TRBV5-6, the J gene TRBJ1-5; D is possibly TRBD1 (6 bases). Between the trimmed V and J ends, which lost 2 bases and 7 bases, there was a span of 22 bases. CDR1 SGHDT and CDR2 YYEEEE come from the germline V gene. CDR3 length: 17 residues. This CDR3 reads CASSFGIITGSGQPQHF. CDR3 nucleotide sequence: TGTGCCAGCAGCTTTGGGATAATCACAGGGTCAGGACAGCCCCAGCATTTT.

This clone was counted a few times. The chain is built from TRBV18 and TRBJ2-1; perhaps TRBD2 as D (6 bases). V shed 11 bases and J shed 2 bases, with 16 bases lying between them. The CDR3 consists of 14 residues. From germline, CDR1 is KGHSH and CDR2 LQKENI. CDR3 sequence: CASMGGSPYNEQFF. CDR3 in DNA: TGTGCCTCCATGGGGGGTAGTCCCTACAATGAGCAGTTCTTC.

This chain joins TRBV9 and TRBJ2-1; 8 nucleotides align to TRBD2. The CDR3 contains 15 residues. V was pared by 3 bases and J by 8 bases, with 10 bases of the junction left unmatched. Per the germline V gene, CDR1 is SGDLS and CDR2 is YYNGEE. CDR3 DNA: TGTGCCAGCAGCGCGAGGGGACTAGTGGTCGATGAGCAGTTCTTC. Protein: CASSARGLVVDEQFF.

On this clone: Other DNA sequences from this sample encode an identical CDR3 as well. V and J are TRBV27 and TRBJ2-6, with 7 positions matching TRBD2. Germline V lookup: CDR1 MNHEY, CDR2 SMNVEV (reference sequence). Germline trimming cut 3 bases from V and 1 base from J; bases unmatched to any gene: 0. This CDR3 has 15 residues. CDR3 sequence (DNA): TGTGCCAGCAGTTTTAGCGGGTCTGGGGCCAACGTCCTGACTTTC. This sequence encodes CASSFSGSGANVLTF.

This chain joins TRBV4-2 and TRBJ2-1, with no clear D. Germline lookup yields CDR1 LGHNA and CDR2 YNFKEQ. V dropped 4 bases and J dropped 0 bases, with 10 bases sitting between them. The CDR3 is made up of 15 amino acids. The CDR3 here is CASSPLGISYNEQFF. The CDR3, as DNA: TGTGCCAGCAGCCCCCTAGGAATCTCCTACAATGAGCAGTTCTTC.

The chain recombines TRBV25-1 with TRBJ1-1; D unclear. The length of the CDR3 is 12 residues. From germline, CDR1 is MGHDK and CDR2 SYGVNS. V lost 4 bases and J 6 bases, leaving 9 bases between the germline ends. The CDR3 nucleotides are TGTGCCAGCAGTGCCCCCTTCTCTGAAGCTTTCTTT. Translation: CASSAPFSEAFF.

This chain uses TRBV2 with TRBJ2-2; TRBD2 agrees at 13 bases. This CDR3 has 19 amino acids. V gave up 6 bases and J gave up 6 bases; unmatched junction bases: 16. Germline V gives CDR1 SNHLY, CDR2 FYNNEI. CDR3 coding DNA: TGTGCCAGCAGGGTGGACAAATTCCCGGGACTAGCGGGATCCGGGGAGCTGTTTTTT. Its protein product is CASRVDKFPGLAGSGELFF.

The CDR3 here is CACIKLAALYTGELFF. The CDR3 coding sequence is TGTGCCTGTATAAAACTAGCGGCCCTATACACCGGGGAGCTGTTTTTT. The chain has TRBV30 and TRBJ2-2, with 8 bases aligning to TRBD2. Germline loops: CDR1 GTSNPN, CDR2 SVGIG (reference sequence). The CDR3 consists of 16 residues. The V gene end was trimmed by 6 bases and the J gene end by 3 bases; junction bases not matched to a gene: 12.

This clone was found a few times. V and J are TRBV6-5 and TRBJ1-2, with TRBD1 matching over 9 bases. The germline V gene has CDR1 MNHEY and CDR2 SVGAGI. This CDR3 has 14 amino acids. The V gene end was trimmed by 4 bases and the J gene end by 4 bases; junction bases not matched to a gene: 4. Here the CDR3 reads CASSSGTGFYGYTF. For the CDR3, the DNA is TGTGCCAGCAGTTCCGGGACAGGGTTCTATGGCTACACCTTC.

The chain uses TRBV30 and TRBJ2-7; 11 bases match TRBD1. Trimming cost V 2 bases and J 3 bases; bases outside gene matches: 12. Germline CDR1 and CDR2: GTSNPN and SVGIG (reference sequence). CDR3 length: 17 amino acids. CDR3 DNA sequence: TGTGCCTGGAGTCTTGGGACAGGGGGTTTCAAGAGCTACGAGCAGTACTTC. Protein: CAWSLGTGGFKSYEQYF.